Listed here are 17 T cell receptor beta chains from one sample, sequenced in a study of blood T cell repertoires in COVID-19. Measured with immunoSEQ multiplex PCR; TCRdb has only the in-frame clones, and not every one. The sample contains about 150,000 clones, 80% to 90% of which appear only once. Material: peripheral blood. These receptors all stem from a man between 18 and 29 years old with COVID-19, enrolled during active disease.

The chain employs TRBV6-2 or TRBV6-3 and TRBJ2-2, with 7 bases aligning to TRBD1. V gave up 6 bases and J gave up 4 bases; unmatched junction bases: 17. The CDR3 contains 18 residues. Per germline, CDR1 MNHEY and CDR2 SVGEGT. The CDR3 is CASSLRDRRDGGTGELFF. The CDR3 coding sequence is TGTGCCAGCAGCCTCAGGGACAGACGAGATGGGGGCACCGGGGAGCTGTTTTTT.

The chain recombines TRBV6-5 with TRBJ1-1, with D possibly matching TRBD1 (6 bases). Germline V gives CDR1 MNHEY, CDR2 SVGAGI. The length of the CDR3 is 13 residues. The V end lost 6 bases, the J end lost 9 bases, and 17 bases lay between the germline ends. The CDR3 reads CASRPAQGRKAFF. The CDR3 DNA is TGTGCCAGCAGGCCCGCCCAGGGGCGGAAAGCTTTCTTT.

The rearrangement joins TRBV13 to TRBJ2-7, with TRBD1 matching 10 bases. This CDR3 contains 14 residues. J lost 4 bases, V lost 6 bases, and 6 bases had no gene match. Germline-derived CDR1 and CDR2 are PRHDT and FYEKMQ (reference sequence). In DNA form, the CDR3 reads TGTGCCAGCAGTCCCGGGACAGGGGAATACGAGCAGTACTTC. It specifies CASSPGTGEYEQYF.

The J gene is TRBJ2-7, the V gene TRBV28, with TRBD1 identical over 9 bases. V was pared by 6 bases and J by 1 base, with 4 bases of the junction left unmatched. CDR1 and CDR2 (germline): MDHEN, SYDVKM. CDR3 length: 14 amino acids. CDR3 amino acids: CASSPTGGSYEQYF. The CDR3 DNA is TGTGCCAGCAGCCCGACAGGGGGGTCCTACGAGCAGTACTTC.

This clone was observed a single time. The CDR3 reads CASSVGRGNTIYF. The CDR3 nucleotides are TGTGCCAGCAGCGTAGGTAGAGGAAACACCATATATTTT. The chain couples TRBV9 to TRBJ1-3; D is ambiguous. Trimming removed 0 bases at V and 4 bases at J, with 5 bases between. The CDR3 loop spans 13 amino acids. Germline V gene data show CDR1 as SGDLS and CDR2 as YYNGEE.

V usage is TRBV28 and J usage is TRBJ2-5; TRBD2 aligns across 14 bases. The trim removed 4 bases at V and 4 bases at J, leaving 5 bases unmatched. CDR3 length equals 16 residues. Germline-derived CDR1 and CDR2 are MDHEN and SYDVKM. Written as DNA, the CDR3 is TGTGCCAGCAGTTCACCCGGGACTAGCGGGGGAGAGACCCAGTACTTC. Residues: CASSSPGTSGGETQYF.

J is TRBJ2-1 and V is TRBV5-1; no firm D call. The germline V gene encodes CDR1 SGHRS and CDR2 YFSETQ. Trimming stripped 2 bases from V and 7 bases from J, with 16 bases between. This CDR3 comprises 15 residues. The chain's CDR3 is CASSLGPQNYNEQFF. The CDR3 DNA is TGCGCCAGCAGCTTAGGCCCCCAGAACTATAATGAGCAGTTCTTC.

The V and J genes are TRBV7-2 and TRBJ1-3; D might be TRBD1 (6 bases). Germline values: CDR1 SGHTA, CDR2 FQGNSA. This CDR3 contains 19 residues. V lost 1 base and J lost 1, with 20 bases in between. For the CDR3, the DNA is TGTGCCAGCAGCTTAGGATTACCTCCGGGGGGCGCGTCTGGAAACACCATATATTTT. This gives the protein CASSLGLPPGGASGNTIYF.

CDR3 sequence (DNA): TGTGCCAGCAGCTTGGCGGGGACTAGCGGCCGTCAATACTACGAGCAGTACTTC. Its protein is CASSLAGTSGRQYYEQYF. The chain has TRBV5-6 and TRBJ2-7, with 11 bases identical to TRBD2. J was trimmed by 3 bases and V by 0 bases; bases with no gene match: 11. The CDR3 length is 18 residues. Germline V CDR1 and CDR2: SGHDT, YYEEEE.

The rearrangement joins TRBV2 to TRBJ2-5; TRBD1 matches 7 bases. There are 14 residues in the CDR3. Germline V gene data show CDR1 as SNHLY and CDR2 as FYNNEI. V was pared by 5 bases and J by 1 base, with 4 bases of the junction left unmatched. This chain's CDR3 is CASSQGGSQETQYF. The CDR3 DNA reads TGTGCCAGCAGTCAAGGGGGCAGCCAAGAGACCCAGTACTTC.

This clone was counted a few times. The rearrangement links TRBV11-3 to TRBJ2-2; D remains ambiguous. CDR1 and CDR2 from the germline V gene are SGHNT and YENEEA. V lost 0 bases and J 5 bases, leaving 4 bases between the germline ends. The CDR3 totals 13 residues. The CDR3, as DNA: TGTGCCAGCAGCTTAGAACGGACCGGGGAGCTGTTTTTT. Encoded protein: CASSLERTGELFF.

The J gene is TRBJ2-1, the V gene TRBV15; D possibly corresponds to TRBD2 (5 bases). Germline CDR1 and CDR2: LNHNV and YYDKDF (reference sequence). V lost 2 bases and J 3 bases, leaving 20 bases between the germline ends. The CDR3 is 18 residues long. For the CDR3, the DNA is TGTGCCACCAGCAGATCGGGGAACACCGTTTCATACTACAATGAGCAGTTCTTC. It specifies CATSRSGNTVSYYNEQFF.

This rearrangement joins TRBV11-3 to TRBJ2-7, with D possibly matching TRBD2 (6 bases). The V end lost 4 bases, the J end lost 3 bases, and 22 bases lay between the germline ends. CDR1 is SGHNT, CDR2 YENEEA, per germline. This CDR3 is built from 17 residues. The CDR3 region has the DNA TGTGCCAGCAGCTCCGACCCGGGCCTAGCGTACCTCTACGAGCAGTACTTC. Its translation: CASSSDPGLAYLYEQYF.

This clone was counted once. The chain uses TRBV28 and TRBJ1-3; TRBD1 agrees at 7 bases. Germline CDR1 MDHEN, CDR2 SYDVKM. Trimming removed 6 bases from V and 0 bases from J; junction bases left unmatched: 8. The CDR3 is 16 residues long. Here the CDR3 DNA reads TGTGCCAGCAGGTCCCGGGACAGTGTCTCTGGAAACACCATATATTTT. Translating gives CASRSRDSVSGNTIYF. Supplemented by reference TRBV28 and TRBJ1-3, the full variable domain reads DVKVTQSSRYLVKRTGEKVFLECVQDMDHENMFWYRQDPGLGLRLIYFSYDVKMKEKGDIPEGYSVSREKKERFSLILESASTNQTSMYLCASRSRDSVSGNTIYFGEGSWLTVV.

V and J are TRBV7-2 and TRBJ2-2, with 7 bases aligning to TRBD1. This CDR3 spans 16 amino acids. Germline CDR1 SGHTA, CDR2 FQGNSA. V dropped 2 bases and J dropped 2; count of bases not matched to a gene: 5. CDR3 region: CASSLFEGGNTGELFF. CDR3 coding DNA: TGTGCCAGCAGCTTATTCGAAGGGGGCAACACCGGGGAGCTGTTTTTT.

This chain joins TRBV29-1 and TRBJ1-1; D not resolved. Germline loops: CDR1 SQVTM, CDR2 ANQGSEA. This CDR3 contains 13 residues. The V gene lost 8 bases and the J gene lost 5 bases, with 18 bases spanning the gap. CDR3 DNA: TGCAGCACCCGGCGGCGGGGTGGTACTGAAGCTTTCTTT. Residues: CSTRRRGGTEAFF.

This clone was counted a single time. This chain uses TRBV7-2 with TRBJ1-6, with D perhaps TRBD1 (6 bases). The CDR3 is 16 amino acids. V was shortened by 1 base and J by 7 bases, with 14 bases between the two germline ends. Per the germline V gene, CDR1 is SGHTA and CDR2 is FQGNSA. The CDR3 nucleotides are TGTGCCAGCAGCTTAGGCCCCGGGGGGCCAAATTCACCCCTCCACTTT. Translating gives CASSLGPGGPNSPLHF.